This T cell receptor (beta chain) was recorded in a study of human CD4 T cells and Enterobacteriaceae. Regarding the study as a whole: In the top 5%: 11 of 19 and about two thirds of the roughly 30 cross-reactive clonotypes.

Detection sensitivity for ex vivo total memory CD4+ was one cell in 200,000. The repertoire was sequenced with immunoSEQ multiplex PCR; TCRdb's copy has only in-frame clones and lacks some. This sample has some 30,000 clones, with around 80% found just once. All CD4+ cells other than CD45RA+CCR7+CD95- naive cells were sorted as memory, over 98% pure. CD4 and CD14 magnetic microbeads positively selected total CD4+ T cells and monocytes. Before sorting, cells positive for CD8, CD14, CD16, CD56, CD19 or bright CD25 were removed. Germline trimming cut 3 bases from V and 0 bases from J; bases unmatched to any gene: 5. The V gene's germline CDR1 is MNHNS and CDR2 SASEGT. This CDR3 region has 17 residues. As concerns this clone: No antigen is known for it.

Sequenced material: memory CD4+ T cells from blood. This TCR was sampled from a human donor in good health. The chain couples TRBV6-1 to TRBJ2-3, with 11 bases fitting TRBD2. This CDR3 is CASSDSGRAGSTDTQYF. Written as DNA, the CDR3 is TGTGCCAGCAGTGATAGCGGGAGGGCCGGGAGCACAGATACGCAGTATTTT.